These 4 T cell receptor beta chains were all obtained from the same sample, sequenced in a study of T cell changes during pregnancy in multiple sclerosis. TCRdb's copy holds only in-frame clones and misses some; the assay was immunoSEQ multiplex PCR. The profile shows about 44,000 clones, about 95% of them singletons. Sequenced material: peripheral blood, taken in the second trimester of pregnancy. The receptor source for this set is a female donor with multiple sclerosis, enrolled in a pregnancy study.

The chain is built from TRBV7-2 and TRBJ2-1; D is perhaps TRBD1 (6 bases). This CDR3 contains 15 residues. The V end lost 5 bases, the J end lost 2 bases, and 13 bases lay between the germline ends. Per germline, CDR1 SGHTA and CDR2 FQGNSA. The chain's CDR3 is CASSPWGTPYNEQFF. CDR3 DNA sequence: TGTGCCAGCAGCCCGTGGGGGACACCCTACAATGAGCAGTTCTTC.

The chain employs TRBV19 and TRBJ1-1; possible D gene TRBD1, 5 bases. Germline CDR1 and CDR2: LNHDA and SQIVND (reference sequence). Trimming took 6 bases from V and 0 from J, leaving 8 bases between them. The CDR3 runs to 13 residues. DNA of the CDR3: TGTGCCAGTAGAGGGGAAATGAACACTGAAGCTTTCTTT. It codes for CASRGEMNTEAFF.

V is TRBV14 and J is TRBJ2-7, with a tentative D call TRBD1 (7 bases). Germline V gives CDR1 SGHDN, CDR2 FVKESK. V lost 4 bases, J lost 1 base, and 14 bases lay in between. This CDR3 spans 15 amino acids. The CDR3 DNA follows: TGTGCCAGCAGCCGCGGGACAGCAACGTCCTACGAGCAGTACTTC. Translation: CASSRGTATSYEQYF.

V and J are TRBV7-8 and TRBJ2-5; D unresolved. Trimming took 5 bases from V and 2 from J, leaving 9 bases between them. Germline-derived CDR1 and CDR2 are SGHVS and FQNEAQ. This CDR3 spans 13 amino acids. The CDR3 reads CASSGRNQETQYF. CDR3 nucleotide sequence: TGTGCCAGCAGCGGCAGAAATCAAGAGACCCAGTACTTC.